The next 3 T cell receptor beta chains were all read from a single sample in a study of sequential checkpoint blockade in melanoma. Method: immunoSEQ multiplex PCR; TCRdb's copy keeps in-frame clones and lacks some. The table has some 30,000 clones, approximately 91% seen once; the top ten hold less than 15%. Treatment meaning: randomized to nivolumab then ipilimumab (arm A) or the reverse (arm B). The sequenced sample was CD8+ T cells sorted from blood (inferred from file names), obtained from a patient given nivolumab and ipilimumab in sequence. Receptors were obtained from a human donor with melanoma.

The chain has TRBV27 and TRBJ1-2, with D tentatively TRBD1 (5 bases). This CDR3 comprises 14 residues. Per the germline V gene, CDR1 is MNHEY and CDR2 is SMNVEV (reference sequence). V lost 3 bases and J lost 6, with 14 bases in between. The DNA of the CDR3 is TGTGCCAGCAGTTTCAACTTGGACACCCATGGCTACACCTTC. This sequence encodes CASSFNLDTHGYTF.

The gene calls are TRBV15 and TRBJ2-7, with D maybe TRBD2 (6 bases). V lost 0 bases and J lost 2, with 11 bases in between. Germline lookup yields CDR1 LNHNV and CDR2 YYDKDF (reference sequence). The CDR3 runs to 15 residues. DNA of the CDR3: TGTGCCACCAGCAGAGATGGGACTCTACCCTACGAGCAGTACTTC. Protein: CATSRDGTLPYEQYF.

This clone was observed once. A read error may account for a junction end that differs from germline. The chain links TRBV15 to TRBJ2-2, with a weak D call TRBD1 (6 bases). The CDR3 totals 14 residues. CDR1 and CDR2 (germline): LNHNV, YYDKDF (reference sequence). The DNA of the CDR3 is TGTGCCACCAGCAGCAAGGGGGAGACCGGGGAGCCGTTTTTT. Translating gives CATSSKGETGEPFF.